One T cell receptor (beta chain) is described in this entry. Its matching antigen is unknown. These data belong to a study of T cell responses to AZD1222 COVID-19 vaccine. General study points: The study sampled repertoires only after the peak T cell response. Donors were chiefly white British, with a greater number of females, and clonal diversity was perhaps underestimated.

Germline CDR1 GTSNPN, CDR2 SVGIG (reference sequence). The V end was cut by 0 bases, the J end by 5 bases, with 25 bases between. The CDR3 is 18 residues long. The repertoire was sequenced with immunoSEQ multiplex PCR; TCRdb's copy has only in-frame clones and lacks some. The table includes 200,000 or so clones, around 92% detected once. V is TRBV30 and J is TRBJ1-2, with no clear D. The sequence derives from an adult in good health. This specimen was peripheral blood, taken on day 0 of AZD1222 vaccination. CDR3 sequence (DNA): TGTGCCTGGAGTGTACGAGATAACAGAGTTTTGGGTCCTTATGGCTACACCTTC. This codes for CAWSVRDNRVLGPYGYTF.